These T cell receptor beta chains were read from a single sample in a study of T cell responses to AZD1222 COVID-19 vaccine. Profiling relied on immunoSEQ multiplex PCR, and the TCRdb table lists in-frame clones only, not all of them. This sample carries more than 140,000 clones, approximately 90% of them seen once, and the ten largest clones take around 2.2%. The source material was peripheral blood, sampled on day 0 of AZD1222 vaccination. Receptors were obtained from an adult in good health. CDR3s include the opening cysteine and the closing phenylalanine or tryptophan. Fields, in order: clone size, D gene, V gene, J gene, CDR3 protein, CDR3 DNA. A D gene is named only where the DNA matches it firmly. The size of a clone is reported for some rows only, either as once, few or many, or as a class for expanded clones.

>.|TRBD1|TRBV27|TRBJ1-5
CASSKQGQPQHF
TGTGCCAGCAGTAAACAGGGGCAGCCCCAGCATTTT
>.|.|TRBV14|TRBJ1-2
CASSQDGAAGHTF
TGTGCCAGCAGCCAAGACGGGGCGGCCGGCCACACCTTC
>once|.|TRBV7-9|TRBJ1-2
CASSRMQGYGYTF
TGTGCCAGCAGTAGAATGCAGGGCTATGGCTACACCTTC
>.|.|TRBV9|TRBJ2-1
CASTPPLGNNEQFF
TGTGCCAGCACGCCGCCCTTGGGCAACAATGAGCAGTTCTTC
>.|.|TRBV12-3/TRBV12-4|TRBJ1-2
CAIGRIYGYTF
TGTGCCATTGGACGGATCTATGGCTACACCTTC
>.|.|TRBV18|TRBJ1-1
CASSPTYTEAFF
TGTGCCAGCTCACCGACGTACACTGAAGCTTTCTTT
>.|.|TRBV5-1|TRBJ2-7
CASMDLRSSYEQYF
TGCGCCAGCATGGATTTACGTTCATCCTACGAGCAGTACTTC
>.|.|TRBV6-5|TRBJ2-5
CASSYSRGETQYF
TGTGCCAGCAGTTACTCGAGAGGAGAGACCCAGTACTTC
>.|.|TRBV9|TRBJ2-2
CASRPHEGNTGELFF
TGTGCCAGCCGCCCCCACGAGGGGAACACCGGGGAGCTGTTTTTT
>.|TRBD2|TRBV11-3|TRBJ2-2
CASSQTSVTGELFF
TGTGCCAGCAGCCAAACTAGCGTCACCGGGGAGCTGTTTTTT
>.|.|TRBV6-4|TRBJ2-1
CASSVGSGSSNEQFF
TGTGCCAGCAGTGTTGGTAGCGGATCATCCAATGAGCAGTTCTTC
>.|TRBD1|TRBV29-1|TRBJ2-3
CSVEVRQGTHSDTQYF
TGCAGCGTTGAAGTCCGACAGGGGACCCATTCAGATACGCAGTATTTT
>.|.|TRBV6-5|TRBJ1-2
CASSYSVSFYGYTF
TGTGCCAGCAGTTACTCGGTCAGCTTCTATGGCTACACCTTC
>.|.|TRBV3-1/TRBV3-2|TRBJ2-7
CASSHTGLITYEQYF
TGTGCCAGCAGTCACACGGGCCTCATAACCTACGAGCAGTACTTC
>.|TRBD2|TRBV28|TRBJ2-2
CASSERLAANTGELFF
TGTGCCAGCAGCGAACGGCTAGCGGCGAACACCGGGGAGCTGTTTTTT
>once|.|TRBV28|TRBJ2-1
CASSFPLGAPANEQFF
TGTGCCAGCAGTTTCCCCCTCGGGGCGCCCGCCAATGAGCAGTTCTTC
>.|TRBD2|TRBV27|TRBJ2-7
CASSFFTPTSGRIYEQYF
TGTGCCAGCAGTTTTTTCACGCCAACTAGCGGGAGAATATACGAGCAGTACTTC
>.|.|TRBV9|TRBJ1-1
CASSVVSVMNTEAFF
TGTGCCAGCAGCGTAGTATCAGTCATGAACACTGAAGCTTTCTTT
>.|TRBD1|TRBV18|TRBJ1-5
CASSPRQGVNQPQHF
TGTGCCAGCTCACCAAGACAGGGGGTTAATCAGCCCCAGCATTTT
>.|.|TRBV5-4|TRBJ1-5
CASSLESNQPQHF
TGTGCCAGCAGCTTGGAGAGCAATCAGCCCCAGCATTTT
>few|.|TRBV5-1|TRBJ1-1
CASSTDQGDTEAFF
TGCGCCAGCAGCACTGACCAGGGTGACACTGAAGCTTTCTTT
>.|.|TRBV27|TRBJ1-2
CASSWAPNYGYTF
TGTGCCAGCAGTTGGGCCCCTAACTATGGCTACACCTTC
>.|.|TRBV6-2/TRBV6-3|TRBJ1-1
CASSSPVQRVRTEAFF
TGTGCCAGCAGTTCCCCCGTCCAAAGGGTTCGCACTGAAGCTTTCTTT
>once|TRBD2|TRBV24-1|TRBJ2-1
CATSSGTSGWDEQFF
TGTGCCACCTCGTCCGGGACTAGCGGGTGGGATGAGCAGTTCTTC
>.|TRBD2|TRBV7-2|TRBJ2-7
CASSWGGGFEQYF
TGTGCCAGCAGTTGGGGGGGAGGGTTCGAGCAGTACTTC
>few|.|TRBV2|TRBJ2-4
CASSKTELAKNIQYF
TGTGCCAGCAGCAAGACGGAACTAGCCAAAAACATTCAGTACTTC
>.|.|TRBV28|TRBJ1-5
CASSLGTPQHF
TGTGCCAGCAGTTTAGGGACGCCCCAGCATTTT
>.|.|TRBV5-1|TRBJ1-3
CASSLTVSGNTIYF
TGCGCCAGCAGCTTGACGGTCTCTGGAAACACCATATATTTT
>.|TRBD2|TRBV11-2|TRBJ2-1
CASSPTGGGSGRFYNEQFF
TGTGCCAGCAGCCCCACCGGGGGGGGCAGCGGGAGGTTCTACAATGAGCAGTTCTTC
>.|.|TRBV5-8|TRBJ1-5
CASSRTDNSNQPQHF
TGTGCCAGCAGCCGGACAGATAATAGCAATCAGCCCCAGCATTTT
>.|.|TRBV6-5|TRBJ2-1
CASSLLENGGRQFF
TGTGCCAGCAGCCTCCTCGAGAACGGAGGGAGGCAGTTCTTC
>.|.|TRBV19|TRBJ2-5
CASSLYGGAETQYF
TGTGCCAGTAGCCTATACGGGGGAGCGGAGACCCAGTACTTC
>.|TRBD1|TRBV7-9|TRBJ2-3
CASSSGQGGTDTQYF
TGTGCCAGCAGCTCAGGACAGGGGGGCACAGATACGCAGTATTTT
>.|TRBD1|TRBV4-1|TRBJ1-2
CASSSRTGNYGYTF
TGCGCCAGCAGCTCCAGGACAGGGAACTATGGCTACACCTTC
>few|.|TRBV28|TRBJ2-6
CASSARKGWLTSGANVLTF
TGTGCCAGCAGTGCCAGGAAAGGCTGGTTAACCTCTGGGGCCAACGTCCTGACTTTC
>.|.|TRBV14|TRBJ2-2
CASSYSPPGPKRYTGELFF
TGTGCCAGCAGTTATAGCCCTCCGGGGCCAAAACGATACACCGGGGAGCTGTTTTTT
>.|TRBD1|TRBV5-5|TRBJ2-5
CASSLVGTGGGETQYF
TGTGCCAGCAGCTTGGTAGGGACAGGGGGTGGCGAGACCCAGTACTTC
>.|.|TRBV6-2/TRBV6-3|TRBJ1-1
CASSYRVDTMNTEAFF
TGTGCCAGCAGTTACCGGGTGGACACCATGAACACTGAAGCTTTCTTT
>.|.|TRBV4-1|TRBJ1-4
CASSHQSLGRNEKLFF
TGCGCCAGCAGCCACCAAAGCCTTGGGCGTAATGAAAAACTGTTTTTT
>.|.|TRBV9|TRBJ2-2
CASTLGEAGELFF
TGTGCCAGCACCCTGGGGGAAGCCGGGGAGCTGTTTTTT
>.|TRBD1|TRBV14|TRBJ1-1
CASSQHTGVSTEAFF
TGTGCCAGCAGCCAGCATACAGGGGTTAGCACTGAAGCTTTCTTT
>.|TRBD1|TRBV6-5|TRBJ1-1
CASRRQGPNTEAFF
TGTGCCAGCAGAAGACAGGGACCGAACACTGAAGCTTTCTTT
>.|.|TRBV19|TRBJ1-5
CASSTRQVNQPQHF
TGTGCCAGTAGTACCCGACAGGTTAATCAGCCCCAGCATTTT
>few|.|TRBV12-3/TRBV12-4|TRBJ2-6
CASMLYGANVLTF
TGTGCCAGCATGTTGTACGGGGCCAACGTCCTGACTTTC
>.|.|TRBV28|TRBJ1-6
CASSFNIGGNSPLHF
TGTGCCAGCAGTTTCAACATAGGTGGTAATTCACCCCTCCACTTT
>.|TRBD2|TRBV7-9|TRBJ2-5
CASRAQREIETQYF
TGTGCCAGCAGGGCCCAGCGGGAGATAGAGACCCAGTACTTC
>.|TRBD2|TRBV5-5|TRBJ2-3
CASTLGTSGSFGTDTQYF
TGTGCCAGCACCTTGGGTACTAGCGGGAGTTTTGGCACAGATACGCAGTATTTT
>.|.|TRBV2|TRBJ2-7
CASVVSQVGEQYF
TGTGCCAGCGTGGTGTCCCAGGTTGGGGAGCAGTACTTC
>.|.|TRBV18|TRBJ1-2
CASSPPGVRNYGYTF
TGTGCCAGCTCACCCCCGGGGGTCCGAAACTATGGCTACACCTTC
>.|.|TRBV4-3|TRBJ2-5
CASSQDRVKEQETQYF
TGCGCCAGCAGCCAAGACCGAGTAAAGGAGCAAGAGACCCAGTACTTC
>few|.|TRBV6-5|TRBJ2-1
CASSYSRGPNSEQFF
TGTGCCAGCAGTTACTCGCGTGGCCCGAATAGTGAGCAGTTCTTC
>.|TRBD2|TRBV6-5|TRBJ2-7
CASGASGSLEQYF
TGTGCCAGCGGGGCTAGCGGGAGTCTCGAGCAGTACTTC
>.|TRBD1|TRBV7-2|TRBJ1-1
CASSRTGTEAFF
TGTGCCAGCAGCCGGACAGGGACTGAAGCTTTCTTT
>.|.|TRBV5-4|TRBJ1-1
CASSFVQGLLNTEAFF
TGTGCCAGCAGCTTCGTTCAGGGGCTATTGAACACTGAAGCTTTCTTT
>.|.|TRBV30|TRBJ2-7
CAWNYWDEQYF
TGTGCCTGGAACTACTGGGACGAGCAGTACTTC
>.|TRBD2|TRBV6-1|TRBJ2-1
CASSEMTSGYYNEQFF
TGTGCCAGCAGTGAAATGACTAGCGGTTACTACAATGAGCAGTTCTTC
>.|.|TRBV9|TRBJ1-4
CASSVSPDRNEKLFF
TGTGCCAGCAGCGTATCCCCGGACCGAAATGAAAAACTGTTTTTT